This TCR beta chain was identified in a study of blood T cell repertoires in COVID-19. Study-level information: Both acute and convalescent COVID-19 samples were obtained from the United States, Italy and Spain. PBMCs, B-cell-depleted T cells, or T cells were the source of the cDNA or gDNA that made up the material.

Sequenced by immunoSEQ multiplex PCR; TCRdb stores in-frame clones only, minus some. Here the sample spans 150,000 or so clones, approximately 77% being singletons. In germline, CDR1 is SGHDT, CDR2 YYEEEE. V dropped 0 bases and J dropped 2; count of bases not matched to a gene: 6. This CDR3 region has 16 residues. Clinical history reported by participants formed the basis on which cohorts were assigned. The clonotype was recovered from a man in his fifties or sixties who had recovered from COVID-19. The chain joins TRBV5-6 to TRBJ2-5; 8 bases align to TRBD2. Sequencing was done on a sample of PBMCs or T cells enriched from blood (not recorded which). In DNA form, the CDR3 reads TGTGCCAGCAGCTTGGCCGGCGGGGGGCGGCAAGAGACCCAGTACTTC. This translates into CASSLAGGGRQETQYF.